These T cell receptor beta chains were read from a single sample in a study of shared clonotypes between healthy human individuals. Some clones are missing from TCRdb's copy, which holds only in-frame ones; the method was immunoSEQ multiplex PCR. Of some 1 million clones listed, under 80% are singletons. Source material: memory CD4+ T cells sorted from blood. Receptors originate from a man aged 18 to 29 in good health. CDR3s include the opening cysteine and the closing phenylalanine or tryptophan. The D gene is left open where the match is weak. Clone sizes are given selectively: once, few, many, or a class where the clone is expanded.

V,J,size,D,DNA,CDR3
TRBV5-4,TRBJ2-2,NA,TRBD2,TGTGCCAGCAGGCGGCCCGGGGGGGACACCGGGGAGCTGTTTTTT,CASRRPGGDTGELFF
TRBV5-1,TRBJ1-4,NA,NA,TGCGCCAGCAGCTTGGGGGGCTCTAATGAAAAACTGTTTTTT,CASSLGGSNEKLFF
TRBV6-6,TRBJ2-3,NA,NA,TGTGCCAGCGGACCCGGGGGTGACACGCAGTATTTT,CASGPGGDTQYF
TRBV19,TRBJ2-1,NA,NA,TGTGCCAGTAGTATATCCGGGCAGAGCTCCTACAATGAGCAGTTCTTC,CASSISGQSSYNEQFF
TRBV15,TRBJ1-2,NA,NA,TGTGCCACCAGCAGAGATTTAGCCCCGCAGTATGGCTACACCTTC,CATSRDLAPQYGYTF
TRBV7-9,TRBJ2-3,NA,TRBD2,TGTGCCAGCAGCCCCGGACTAGCGGGGGGGCTAGATACGCAGTATTTT,CASSPGLAGGLDTQYF
TRBV10-3,TRBJ2-7,NA,NA,TGTGCCATCAGTGTAGGAGAGGGGAGCGGGTCTGGGGGAGAGCAGTACTTC,CAISVGEGSGSGGEQYF
TRBV11-3,TRBJ2-3,NA,NA,TGTGCCAGCAGCTTAGGGGCAGGGCCAGATACGCAGTATTTT,CASSLGAGPDTQYF
TRBV30,TRBJ2-7,few,NA,TGTGCCTGGAGTGTCCACGAGCAGTACTTC,CAWSVHEQYF
TRBV11-2,TRBJ2-6,NA,NA,TGTGCCAGCAGCCCTCGGGACTCATTTTCTGGGGCCAACGTCCTGACTTTC,CASSPRDSFSGANVLTF
TRBV5-4,TRBJ2-3,once,TRBD2,TGTGCCAGCAGCTTGGCCCTAGCGGTAGATACGCAGTATTTT,CASSLALAVDTQYF
TRBV9,TRBJ1-2,NA,NA,TGTGCCAGCAGCGTAGCTGGGAACTCCTATGGCTACACCTTC,CASSVAGNSYGYTF
TRBV7-9,TRBJ2-5,NA,NA,TGTGCCAGCAGCTTGGCTAGTCCCCTGTCTCTTGAGACCCAGTACTTC,CASSLASPLSLETQYF
TRBV28,TRBJ2-1,once,NA,TGTGCCAGCAACGGAGCGAGCGGGTTCTACAATGAGCAGTTCTTC,CASNGASGFYNEQFF
TRBV27,TRBJ1-1,NA,NA,TGTGCCAGCAGGCTCGGGCCTGGGAGCACTGAAGCTTTCTTT,CASRLGPGSTEAFF